This record covers a single T cell receptor (beta chain). Its antigen remains unknown. The source of the sample is a study of blood T cells in healthy people across ages. The wider study: When template switching was applied, about one barcoded beta molecule was captured per two T cells. Study-level results: Across the age range, TCR beta diversity per million T cells fell in a roughly linear way. Naive CD4+ cells and diversity were both higher in long-lived donors than in aged donors.

This CDR3 has 13 residues. With 5 bases clipped from V and 5 bases from J, the junction kept 4 bases outside the gene matches. A J-beta primer mix and a sample-barcoded 5' primer were used in a second PCR of about 7 to 12 cycles. Every sample produced at least 2.5 million CDR3-containing paired-end reads. Each CDR3 protein gets one entry after TCRdb re-called the 5' RACE reads with MiXCR. This table holds around 800,000 distinct CDR3 sequences, 40% to 50% found once. The sequence was obtained from a man aged 60 to 69 in good health. The chain links TRBV12-3 or TRBV12-4 to TRBJ1-1; 8 bases agree with TRBD1. The sequencing input was blood. The CDR3 DNA sequence: TGTGCCAGCAGTCCCAACAGGGGGACTGAAGCTTTCTTT. It specifies CASSPNRGTEAFF.